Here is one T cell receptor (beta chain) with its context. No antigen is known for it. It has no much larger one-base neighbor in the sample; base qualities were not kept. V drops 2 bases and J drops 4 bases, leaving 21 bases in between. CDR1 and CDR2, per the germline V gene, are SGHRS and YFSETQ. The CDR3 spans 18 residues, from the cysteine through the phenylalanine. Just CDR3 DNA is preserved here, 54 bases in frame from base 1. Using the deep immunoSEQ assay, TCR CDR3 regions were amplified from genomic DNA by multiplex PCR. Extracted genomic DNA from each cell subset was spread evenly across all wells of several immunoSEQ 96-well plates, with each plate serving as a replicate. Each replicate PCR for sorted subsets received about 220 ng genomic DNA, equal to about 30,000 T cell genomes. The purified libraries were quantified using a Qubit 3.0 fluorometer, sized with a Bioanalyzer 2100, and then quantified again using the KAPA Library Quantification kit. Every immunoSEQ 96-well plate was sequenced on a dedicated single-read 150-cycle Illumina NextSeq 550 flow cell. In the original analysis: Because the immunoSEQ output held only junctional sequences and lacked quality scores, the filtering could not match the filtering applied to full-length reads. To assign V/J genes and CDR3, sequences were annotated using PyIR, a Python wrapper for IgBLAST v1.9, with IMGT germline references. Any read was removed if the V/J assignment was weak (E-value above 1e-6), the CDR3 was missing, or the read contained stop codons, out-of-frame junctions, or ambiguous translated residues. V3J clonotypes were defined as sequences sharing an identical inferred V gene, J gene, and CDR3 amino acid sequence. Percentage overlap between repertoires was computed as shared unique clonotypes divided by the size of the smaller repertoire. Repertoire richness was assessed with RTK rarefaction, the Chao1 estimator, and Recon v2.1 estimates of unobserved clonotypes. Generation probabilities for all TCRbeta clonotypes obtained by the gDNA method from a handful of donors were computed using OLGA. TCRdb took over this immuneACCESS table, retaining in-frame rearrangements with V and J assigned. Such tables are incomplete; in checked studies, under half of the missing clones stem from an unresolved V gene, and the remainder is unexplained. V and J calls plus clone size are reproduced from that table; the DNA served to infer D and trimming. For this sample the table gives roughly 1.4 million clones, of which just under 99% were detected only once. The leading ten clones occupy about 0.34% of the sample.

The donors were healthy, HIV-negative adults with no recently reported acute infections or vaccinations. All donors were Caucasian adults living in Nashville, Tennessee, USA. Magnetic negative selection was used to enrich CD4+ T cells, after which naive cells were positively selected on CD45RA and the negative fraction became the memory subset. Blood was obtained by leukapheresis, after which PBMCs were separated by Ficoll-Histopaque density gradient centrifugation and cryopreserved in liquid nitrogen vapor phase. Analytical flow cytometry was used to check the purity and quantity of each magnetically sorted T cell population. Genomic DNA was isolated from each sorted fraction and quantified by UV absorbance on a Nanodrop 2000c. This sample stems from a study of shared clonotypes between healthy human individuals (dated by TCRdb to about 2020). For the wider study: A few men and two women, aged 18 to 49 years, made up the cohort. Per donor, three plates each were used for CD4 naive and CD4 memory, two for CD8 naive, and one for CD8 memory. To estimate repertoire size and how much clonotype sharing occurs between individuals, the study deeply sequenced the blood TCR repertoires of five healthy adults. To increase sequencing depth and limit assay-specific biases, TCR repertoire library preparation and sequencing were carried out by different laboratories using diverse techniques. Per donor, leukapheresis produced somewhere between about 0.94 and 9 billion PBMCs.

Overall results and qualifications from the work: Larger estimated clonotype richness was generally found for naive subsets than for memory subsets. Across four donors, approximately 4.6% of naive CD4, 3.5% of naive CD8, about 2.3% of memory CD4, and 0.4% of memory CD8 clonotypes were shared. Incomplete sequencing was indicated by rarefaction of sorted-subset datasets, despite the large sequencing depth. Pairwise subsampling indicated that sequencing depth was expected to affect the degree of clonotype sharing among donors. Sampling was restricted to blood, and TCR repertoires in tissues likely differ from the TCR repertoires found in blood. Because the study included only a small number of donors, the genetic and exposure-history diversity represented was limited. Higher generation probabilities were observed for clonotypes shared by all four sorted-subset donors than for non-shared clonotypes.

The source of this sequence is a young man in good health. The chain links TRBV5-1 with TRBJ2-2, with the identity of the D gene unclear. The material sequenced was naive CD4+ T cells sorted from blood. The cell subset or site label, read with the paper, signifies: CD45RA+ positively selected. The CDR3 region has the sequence CASSLVESAYFGTGELFF. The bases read TGCGCCAGCAGCTTAGTAGAAAGCGCCTACTTTGGCACCGGGGAGCTGTTTTTT. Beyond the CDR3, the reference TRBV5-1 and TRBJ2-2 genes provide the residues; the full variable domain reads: KAGVTQTPRYLIKTRGQQVTLSCSPISGHRSVSWYQQTPGQGLQFLFEYFSETQRNKGNFPGRFSGRQFSNSRSEMNVSTLELGDSALYLCASSLVESAYFGTGELFFGEGSRLTVL.